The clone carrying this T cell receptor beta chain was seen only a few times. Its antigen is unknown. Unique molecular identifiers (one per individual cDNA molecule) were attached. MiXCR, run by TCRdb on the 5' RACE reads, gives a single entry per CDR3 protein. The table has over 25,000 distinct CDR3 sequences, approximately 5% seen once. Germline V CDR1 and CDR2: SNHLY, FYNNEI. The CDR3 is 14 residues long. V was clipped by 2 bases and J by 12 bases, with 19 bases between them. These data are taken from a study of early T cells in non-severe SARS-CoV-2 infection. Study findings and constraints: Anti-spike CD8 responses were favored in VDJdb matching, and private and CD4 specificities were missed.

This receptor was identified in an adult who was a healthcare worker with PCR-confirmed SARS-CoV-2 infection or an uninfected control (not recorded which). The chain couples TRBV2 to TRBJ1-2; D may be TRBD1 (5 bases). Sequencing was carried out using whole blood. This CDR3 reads CASSESRDSSPDTF. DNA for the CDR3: TGTGCCAGCAGTGAAAGTCGGGACTCCAGCCCAGACACCTTC.